This T cell receptor beta chain was identified during a study of early T cells in non-severe SARS-CoV-2 infection (dated by TCRdb to the early 2020s). Regarding the study in general: Bulk RNA from unsorted whole blood was used for TCR sequencing, so alpha and beta chains could not be paired. Study-wide conclusions, independent of this receptor: Matching against VDJdb was skewed toward anti-spike CD8 responses, likely underestimated virus-specific expansions, and missed private and CD4 specificities.

Trimming takes 7 bases off V and 5 bases off J; junction bases not matched to a gene: 7. The CDR3 goes from the cysteine to the phenylalanine over 13 residues. The retained sequence is limited to the CDR3, 39 bases, with the frame set at the first base. The germline V gene specifies MNHEY as CDR1 and SVGAGI as CDR2. The method was 5' RACE. Sequencing used a NextSeq 500. The TCR library protocol attached unique molecular identifiers to individual cDNA molecules to correct for sequencing error and PCR bias. Both TCR alpha and beta chains were sequenced, and tight co-correlation was observed between alpha and beta sequence abundances in each sample. As for the authors' bioinformatics: Decombinator V4 was used to annotate TCR sequences for V gene, J gene and CDR3. Expanded TCRs were defined as changing significantly between any two time points under a Poisson model with p below 0.0001. TCR abundances were normalised to the total number of TCRs sequenced per sample and expressed as counts per million. TRAV1-2 paired with TRAJ12, TRAJ20 or TRAJ33 defined MAIT TCRs, while TRAV10 paired with TRAJ18 defined iNKT TCRs. VDJdb, accessed 1 November 2021, was searched for CMV, EBV and SARS-CoV-2 annotated TCRs, excluding TCRs annotated for multiple antigens. TCRdb reprocessing: public reads trimmed at Q25 with fastp, clones called with MiXCR, in-frame beta chains kept. Rows are combined by CDR3 protein, so each entry shows the most common genes and DNA. TCRdb, not the original authors, processed these V and J calls. Across this sample there are roughly 51,000 distinct CDR3 sequences, with roughly 6.5% seen only once. The biggest ten clones account for 2.8% of the sample.

Set within a cohort of healthcare workers in London, UK, this nested case-control study involved weekly PCR testing of nasopharyngeal swabs along with blood sampling. Between 23 and 31 March 2020, the week of the UK lockdown, healthcare workers were enrolled and then followed up weekly for as long as 16 weeks. This clonotype was seen at least ten times. Its antigen is currently not known. The sample holds no much larger clone one base away, and base qualities are not on file. The chain uses TRBV6-5 and TRBJ1-1; TRBD1 aligns with 7 central bases. Sequences were derived from whole blood, sampled at baseline. This sequence originates from an adult who was a healthcare worker with PCR-confirmed SARS-CoV-2 infection or an uninfected control (not recorded which). The DNA reads as follows: TGTGCCAGCAATAAACCAGGGGGGACTGAAGCTTTCTTT. Its amino acids are CASNKPGGTEAFF.